The rows below give T cell receptor beta chains drawn from one sample of a study of T cells in Graves' hyperthyroidism and ophthalmopathy. TCRdb reanalysed the multiplex PCR reads using MiXCR and keeps one entry per CDR3 protein. The sample shows 300,000 to 450,000 distinct CDR3 sequences, approximately 14% of them seen only once. The sequenced sample consisted of blood. The source is a woman in her twenties or thirties with Graves' ophthalmopathy. Both conserved end residues are part of each CDR3. A D gene is named only where the DNA matches it firmly. Not all rows give a size; the values are once, few, many and, for expanded clones, a class.

CDR3aa	CDR3nt	v_gene	abundance	d_gene	j_gene
CASALVDSWEETQYF	TGTGCCAGCGCCCTGGTAGACAGTTGGGAAGAGACCCAGTACTTC	TRBV28	medium-sized	-	TRBJ2-5
CAWSPPDNRNTEAFF	TGTGCCTGGAGTCCCCCTGACAATCGGAACACTGAAGCTTTCTTT	TRBV30	many	-	TRBJ1-1
CSAVVGGGNEQFF	TGCAGTGCCGTAGTAGGGGGGGGCAATGAGCAGTTCTTC	TRBV20-1	many	-	TRBJ2-1
CASRQGTDSPLHF	TGCGCCAGCAGACAGGGGACCGATTCACCCCTCCACTTT	TRBV5-1	many	TRBD1	TRBJ1-6
CASSLTSGEETQYF	TGTGCCAGCAGCTTGACTAGCGGAGAGGAGACCCAGTACTTC	TRBV3-1	many	TRBD2	TRBJ2-5
CAWSGDGGRNTEAFF	TGTGCCTGGAGTGGTGATGGGGGGAGGAACACTGAAGCTTTCTTT	TRBV30	many	-	TRBJ1-1
CASSPLRAGTGELFF	TGTGCCAGCAGTCCACTCAGGGCAGGGACCGGGGAGCTGTTTTTT	TRBV2	many	-	TRBJ2-2
CASSEGQGTGELFF	TGCGCCAGCAGTGAGGGACAGGGCACCGGGGAGCTGTTTTTT	TRBV10-1	-	TRBD1	TRBJ2-2
CASSQAYLARETQYF	TGCGCCAGCAGCCAAGCCTATCTAGCCAGAGAGACCCAGTACTTC	TRBV4-1	many	-	TRBJ2-5
CASSPRGSYQETQYF	TGTGCCAGCAGCCCCAGGGGTTCGTACCAAGAGACCCAGTACTTC	TRBV9	-	-	TRBJ2-5
CASSWYTEAFF	TGTGCCAGCAGCTGGTACACTGAAGCTTTCTTT	TRBV7-2	many	-	TRBJ1-1
CASSLASGTGNNSPLHF	TGTGCCAGCAGCTTAGCCTCCGGGACAGGGAATAATTCACCCCTCCACTTT	TRBV11-2	many	TRBD1	TRBJ1-6
CASSLEGRPDTQYF	TGTGCCAGCAGTTTGGAGGGTAGGCCAGATACGCAGTATTTT	TRBV12-3/TRBV12-4	many	-	TRBJ2-3
CASSVLRGYEAFF	TGTGCCAGTAGCGTGTTGAGGGGCTATGAAGCTTTCTTT	TRBV19	-	-	TRBJ1-1
CASSGRDPGEKLFF	TGTGCCAGCAGCGGCCGGGACCCGGGAGAAAAACTGTTTTTT	TRBV7-2	many	-	TRBJ1-4
CASSRFLSLGPNEQYF	TGTGCCAGCAGTAGGTTCCTCTCCCTGGGTCCCAATGAGCAGTACTTC	TRBV27	-	-	TRBJ2-7
CASSPMQGMPGELFF	TGTGCCAGCAGTCCAATGCAGGGAATGCCCGGGGAGCTGTTTTTT	TRBV27	many	-	TRBJ2-2
CSARARGQGAPGNTIYF	TGCAGTGCTAGAGCGAGGGGACAGGGAGCGCCCGGAAACACCATATATTTT	TRBV20-1	-	TRBD1	TRBJ1-3
CASSPGQAAAYGYTF	TGCGCCAGCAGCCCGGGTCAGGCGGCCGCCTATGGCTACACCTTC	TRBV5-1	-	-	TRBJ1-2
CATSDQAGYTF	TGTGCCACCAGTGACCAGGCTGGCTACACCTTC	TRBV24-1	few	-	TRBJ1-2
CASSDRGSGNTIYF	TGTGCCAGCAGCGATCGGGGGTCCGGAAACACCATATATTTT	TRBV3-1	many	-	TRBJ1-3
CASSGGLGGPQHF	TGTGCCAGCAGTGGCGGGCTCGGCGGACCCCAGCATTTT	TRBV2	many	-	TRBJ1-5
CASSPIRDGEQFF	TGTGCCAGCAGCCCCATCAGGGACGGTGAGCAGTTCTTC	TRBV7-8	many	-	TRBJ2-1
CASSLLGPSGYTF	TGTGCCAGCAGTCTATTGGGGCCCAGTGGCTACACCTTC	TRBV12-3/TRBV12-4	-	-	TRBJ1-2
CASSATGYGANVLTF	TGTGCCAGCAGTGCCACCGGGTATGGGGCCAACGTCCTGACTTTC	TRBV2	many	-	TRBJ2-6
CATLGLADYNEQFF	TGTGCCACCCTAGGACTAGCGGACTACAATGAGCAGTTCTTC	TRBV2	many	TRBD2	TRBJ2-1
CASSLSGEETQYF	TGCGCCAGCAGCTTGTCAGGGGAAGAGACCCAGTACTTC	TRBV5-1	few	-	TRBJ2-5
CASSVGQGVDEQFF	TGTGCCAGCAGTGTAGGCCAGGGCGTCGATGAGCAGTTCTTC	TRBV2	many	-	TRBJ2-1
CASSAPTGGFGSNQPQHF	TGTGCCAGCAGCGCCCCGACAGGGGGCTTCGGGAGCAATCAGCCCCAGCATTTT	TRBV12-3/TRBV12-4	many	TRBD1	TRBJ1-5
CSAREDRGEEKLFF	TGCAGTGCTAGAGAGGACAGGGGAGAGGAAAAACTGTTTTTT	TRBV20-1	many	TRBD1	TRBJ1-4
CASSYPRGRETQYF	TGTGCCAGCAGTTACCCGCGGGGTAGAGAGACCCAGTACTTC	TRBV2	-	-	TRBJ2-5
CSARDRLQGLREKLFF	TGCAGTGCTAGAGATCGCCTACAGGGTCTTCGGGAAAAACTGTTTTTT	TRBV20-1	-	-	TRBJ1-4
CASSVGERDINEPQHF	TGTGCCAGCAGCGTAGGGGAGAGGGATATCAACGAGCCCCAGCATTTT	TRBV9	-	-	TRBJ1-5
CASSLIGNQPQHF	TGTGCCAGCAGTTTAATCGGCAATCAGCCCCAGCATTTT	TRBV27	few	-	TRBJ1-5
CASSVTGARFIYGYTF	TGTGCCAGCAGTGTGACAGGGGCGCGATTTATTTATGGCTACACCTTC	TRBV28	many	TRBD1	TRBJ1-2
CASSPTLDQYF	TGTGCCAGCAGCCCGACCCTCGACCAGTACTTC	TRBV2	many	-	TRBJ2-5
CASSFQAEQYF	TGTGCCAGCAGTTTTCAGGCCGAGCAGTACTTC	TRBV12-3/TRBV12-4	many	-	TRBJ2-7
CASTLDSSGNTIYF	TGTGCCAGCACCTTAGACAGCTCTGGAAACACCATATATTTT	TRBV12-3/TRBV12-4	many	-	TRBJ1-3
CASSSQFIRGRVSYEQYF	TGTGCCAGCAGTTCCCAGTTCATAAGAGGAAGGGTCTCCTACGAGCAGTACTTC	TRBV28	many	-	TRBJ2-7
CSAIPSGGGYEQYF	TGCAGTGCCATCCCTAGCGGGGGTGGCTACGAGCAGTACTTC	TRBV20-1	-	TRBD2	TRBJ2-7
CASSQVWEENTEAFF	TGTGCCAGCAGCCAAGTCTGGGAGGAGAACACTGAAGCTTTCTTT	TRBV3-1	many	-	TRBJ1-1
CASSLQGFVYEQYF	TGTGCCAGCAGCTTACAGGGATTCGTCTACGAGCAGTACTTC	TRBV11-2	many	-	TRBJ2-7
CASSQNRGRETQYF	TGTGCCAGCAGCCAGAACAGGGGAAGGGAGACCCAGTACTTC	TRBV11-2	few	TRBD1	TRBJ2-5
CASSQLANEQFF	TGTGCCAGCAGTCAGTTGGCCAATGAGCAGTTCTTC	TRBV2	-	-	TRBJ2-1
CASSSRGGASDTQYF	TGTGCCAGCAGCTCGCGCGGGGGGGCCTCAGATACGCAGTATTTT	TRBV7-3	many	TRBD2	TRBJ2-3
CASSLGRGSSTGELFF	TGTGCCAGCAGCTTAGGCCGGGGCAGTTCTACCGGGGAGCTGTTTTTT	TRBV7-8	-	-	TRBJ2-2
CASSLSYEQHF	TGTGCCAGCAGCTTGTCCTACGAGCAGCACTTC	TRBV7-2	few	-	TRBJ2-7
CATSDLNVRADLANYGYTF	TGTGCCACCAGTGATTTGAACGTTCGGGCGGACTTAGCTAACTATGGCTACACCTTC	TRBV24-1	many	-	TRBJ1-2
CASSLSEGAGYGYTF	TGTGCCAGCAGCCTCTCCGAGGGCGCCGGCTACGGCTACACCTTC	TRBV7-6	-	-	TRBJ1-2
CASSITARVTEAFF	TGTGCCAGTAGTATCACTGCCAGGGTGACTGAAGCTTTCTTT	TRBV19	-	-	TRBJ1-1